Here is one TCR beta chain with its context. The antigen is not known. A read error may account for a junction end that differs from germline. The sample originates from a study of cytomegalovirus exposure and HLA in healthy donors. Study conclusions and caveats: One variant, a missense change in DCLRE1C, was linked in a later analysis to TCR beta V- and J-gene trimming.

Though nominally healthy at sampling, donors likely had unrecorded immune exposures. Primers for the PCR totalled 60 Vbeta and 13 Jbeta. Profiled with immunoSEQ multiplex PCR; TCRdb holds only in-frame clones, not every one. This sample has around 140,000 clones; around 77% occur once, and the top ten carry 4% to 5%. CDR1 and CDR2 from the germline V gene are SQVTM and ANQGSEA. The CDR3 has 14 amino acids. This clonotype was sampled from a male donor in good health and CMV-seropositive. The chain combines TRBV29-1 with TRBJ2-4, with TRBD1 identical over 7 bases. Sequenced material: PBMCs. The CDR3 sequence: CSVWTGFAKNSQYF. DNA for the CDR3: TGCAGCGTTTGGACAGGCTTCGCCAAAAACAGTCAGTACTTC.